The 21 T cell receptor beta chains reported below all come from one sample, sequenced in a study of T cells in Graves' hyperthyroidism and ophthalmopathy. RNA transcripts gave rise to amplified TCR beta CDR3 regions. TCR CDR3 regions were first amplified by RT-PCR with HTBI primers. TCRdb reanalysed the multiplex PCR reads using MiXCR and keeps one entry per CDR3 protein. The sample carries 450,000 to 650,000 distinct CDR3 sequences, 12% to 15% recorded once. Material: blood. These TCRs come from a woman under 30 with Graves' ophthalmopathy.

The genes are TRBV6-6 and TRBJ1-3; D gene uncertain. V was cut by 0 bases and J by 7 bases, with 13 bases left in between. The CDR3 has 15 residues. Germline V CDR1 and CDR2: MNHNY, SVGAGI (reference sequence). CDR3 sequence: CASSYSGTQGNTIYF. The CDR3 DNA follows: TGTGCCAGCAGTTACTCGGGCACCCAAGGGAACACCATATATTTT.

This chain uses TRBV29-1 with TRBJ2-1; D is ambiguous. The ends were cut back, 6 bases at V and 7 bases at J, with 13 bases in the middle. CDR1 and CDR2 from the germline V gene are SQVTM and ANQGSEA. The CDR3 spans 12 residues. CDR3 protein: CSVVLGSNEQFF. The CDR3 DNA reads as TGCAGCGTGGTTTTAGGGTCAAATGAGCAGTTCTTC.

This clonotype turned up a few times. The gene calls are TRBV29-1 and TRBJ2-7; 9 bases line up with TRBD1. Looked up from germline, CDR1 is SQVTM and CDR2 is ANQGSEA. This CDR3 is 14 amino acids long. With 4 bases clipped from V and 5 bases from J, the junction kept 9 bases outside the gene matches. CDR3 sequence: CSVVEGQGGNEQYF. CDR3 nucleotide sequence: TGCAGCGTTGTGGAGGGACAGGGCGGAAACGAGCAGTACTTC.

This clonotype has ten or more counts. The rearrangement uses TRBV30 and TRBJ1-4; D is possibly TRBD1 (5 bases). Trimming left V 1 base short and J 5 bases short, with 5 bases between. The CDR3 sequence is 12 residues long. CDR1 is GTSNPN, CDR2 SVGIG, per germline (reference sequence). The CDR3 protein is CAWSEGNEKLFF. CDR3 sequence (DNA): TGTGCCTGGAGTGAGGGGAATGAAAAACTGTTTTTT.

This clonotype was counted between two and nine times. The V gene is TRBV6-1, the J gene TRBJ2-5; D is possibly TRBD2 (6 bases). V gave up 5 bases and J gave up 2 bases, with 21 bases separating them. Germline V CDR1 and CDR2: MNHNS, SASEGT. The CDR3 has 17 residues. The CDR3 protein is CASSPRGSPFSQETQYF. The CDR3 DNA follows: TGTGCCAGCAGTCCCCGGGGGAGCCCTTTCTCACAAGAGACCCAGTACTTC.

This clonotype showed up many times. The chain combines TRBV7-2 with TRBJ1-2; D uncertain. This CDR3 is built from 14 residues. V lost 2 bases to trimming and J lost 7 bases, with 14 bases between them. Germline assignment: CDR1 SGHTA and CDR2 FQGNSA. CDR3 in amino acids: CASSLFGEWGGYTF. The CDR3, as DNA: TGTGCCAGCAGCTTATTTGGGGAATGGGGTGGCTACACCTTC.

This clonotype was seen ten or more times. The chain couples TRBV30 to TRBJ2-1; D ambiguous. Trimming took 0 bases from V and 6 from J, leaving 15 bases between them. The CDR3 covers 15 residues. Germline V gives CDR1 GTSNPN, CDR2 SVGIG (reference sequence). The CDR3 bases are TGTGCCTGGAGTGTATATCCGGTGGGCAGCAATGAGCAGTTCTTC. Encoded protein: CAWSVYPVGSNEQFF.

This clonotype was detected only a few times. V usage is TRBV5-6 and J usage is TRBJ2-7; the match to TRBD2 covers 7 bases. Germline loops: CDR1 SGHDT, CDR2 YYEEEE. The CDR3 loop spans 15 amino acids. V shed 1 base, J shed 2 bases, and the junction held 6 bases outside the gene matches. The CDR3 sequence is CASSLLRDYTYEQYF. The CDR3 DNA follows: TGTGCCAGCAGCTTGCTACGGGACTACACCTACGAGCAGTACTTC.

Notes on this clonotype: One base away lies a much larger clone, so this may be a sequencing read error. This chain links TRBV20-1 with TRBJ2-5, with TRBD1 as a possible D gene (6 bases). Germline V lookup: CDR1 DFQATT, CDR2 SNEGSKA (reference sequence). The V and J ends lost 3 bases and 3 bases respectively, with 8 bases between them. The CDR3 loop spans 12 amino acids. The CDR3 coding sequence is TGCAGTGCTAGTTCAGGGGAAGAGACCCAGTACTTC. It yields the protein CSASSGEETQYF.

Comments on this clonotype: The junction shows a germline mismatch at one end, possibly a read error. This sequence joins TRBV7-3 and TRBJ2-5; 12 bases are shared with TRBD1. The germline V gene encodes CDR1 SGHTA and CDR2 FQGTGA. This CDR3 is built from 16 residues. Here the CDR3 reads CASREPGQGARETQYF. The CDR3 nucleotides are TGCGCCAGCAGAGAGCCGGGACAGGGGGCTCGGGAGACCCAGTACTTC.

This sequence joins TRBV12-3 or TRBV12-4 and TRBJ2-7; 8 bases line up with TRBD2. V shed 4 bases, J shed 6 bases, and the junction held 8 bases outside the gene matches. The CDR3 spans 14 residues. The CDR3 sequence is CASSSGLGRIEQYF. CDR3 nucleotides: TGTGCCAGCAGTTCGGGACTAGGCCGGATCGAGCAGTACTTC.

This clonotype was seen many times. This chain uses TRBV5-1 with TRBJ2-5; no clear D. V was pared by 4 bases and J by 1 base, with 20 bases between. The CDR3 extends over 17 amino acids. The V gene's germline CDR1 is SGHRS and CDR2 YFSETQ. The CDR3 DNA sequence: TGCGCCAGCAGCCCATCCGTTGGGTACCCATCCCAAGAGACCCAGTACTTC. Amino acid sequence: CASSPSVGYPSQETQYF.

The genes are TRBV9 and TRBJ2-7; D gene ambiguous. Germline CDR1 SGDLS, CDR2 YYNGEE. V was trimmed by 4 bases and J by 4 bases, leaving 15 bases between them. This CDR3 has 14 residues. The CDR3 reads CASSLDPLPYEQYF. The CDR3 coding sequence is TGTGCCAGCAGCCTCGATCCCTTGCCTTACGAGCAGTACTTC.

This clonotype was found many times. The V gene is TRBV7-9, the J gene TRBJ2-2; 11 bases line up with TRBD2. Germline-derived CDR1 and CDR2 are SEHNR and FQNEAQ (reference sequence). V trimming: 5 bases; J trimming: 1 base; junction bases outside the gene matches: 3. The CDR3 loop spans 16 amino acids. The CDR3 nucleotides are TGTGCCAGCAGCCCGACTAGCGGGGTGAACACCGGGGAGCTGTTTTTT. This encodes CASSPTSGVNTGELFF.

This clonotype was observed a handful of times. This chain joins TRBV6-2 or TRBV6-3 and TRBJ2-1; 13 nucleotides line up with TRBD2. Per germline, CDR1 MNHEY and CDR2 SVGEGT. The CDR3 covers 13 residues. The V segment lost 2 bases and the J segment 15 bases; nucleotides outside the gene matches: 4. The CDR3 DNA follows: TGTGCCAGCAGTTACACTAGCGGGAGGGCGTGGTTCTTC. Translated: CASSYTSGRAWFF.

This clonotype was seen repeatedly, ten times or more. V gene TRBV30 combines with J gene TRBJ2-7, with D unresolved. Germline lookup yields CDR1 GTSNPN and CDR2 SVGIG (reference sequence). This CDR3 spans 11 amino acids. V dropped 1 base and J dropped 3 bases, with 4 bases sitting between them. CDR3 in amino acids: CAWSANYEQYF. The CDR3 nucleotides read TGTGCCTGGAGTGCGAACTACGAGCAGTACTTC.

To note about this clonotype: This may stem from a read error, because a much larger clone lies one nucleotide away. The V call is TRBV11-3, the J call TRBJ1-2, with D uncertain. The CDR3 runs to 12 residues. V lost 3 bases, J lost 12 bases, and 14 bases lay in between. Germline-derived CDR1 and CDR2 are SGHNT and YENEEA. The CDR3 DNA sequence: TGTGCCAGCAGCTTCTACAATACCCACCACACCTTC. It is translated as CASSFYNTHHTF.

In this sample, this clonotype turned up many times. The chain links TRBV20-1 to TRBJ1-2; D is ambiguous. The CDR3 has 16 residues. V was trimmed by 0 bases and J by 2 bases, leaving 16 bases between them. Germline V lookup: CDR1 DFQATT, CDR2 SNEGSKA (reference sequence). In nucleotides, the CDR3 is TGCAGTGCTAGAGAAGGAGATAGGGTCTCCAACTATGGCTACACCTTC. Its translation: CSAREGDRVSNYGYTF.

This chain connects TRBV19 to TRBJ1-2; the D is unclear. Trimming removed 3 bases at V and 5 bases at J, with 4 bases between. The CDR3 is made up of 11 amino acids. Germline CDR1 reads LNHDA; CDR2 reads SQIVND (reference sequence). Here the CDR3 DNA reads TGTGCCAGTAGTATGAAATATGGCTACACCTTC. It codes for CASSMKYGYTF. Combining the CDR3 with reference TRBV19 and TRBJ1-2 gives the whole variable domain DGGITQSPKYLFRKEGQNVTLSCEQNLNHDAMYWYRQDPGQGLRLIYYSQIVNDFQKGDIAEGYSVSREKKESFPLTVTSAQKNPTAFYLCASSMKYGYTFGSGTRLTVV.

The CDR3 is CASSWSLAGGPNEQFF. DNA of the CDR3: TGTGCCAGCAGTTGGTCGTTAGCGGGAGGGCCCAATGAGCAGTTCTTC. The V gene is TRBV6-5, the J gene TRBJ2-1, with 11 bases identical to TRBD2. Germline CDR1 is MNHEY and CDR2 is SVGAGI. The CDR3 length is 16 residues. Trimming removed 4 bases from V and 6 bases from J; junction bases left unmatched: 8.

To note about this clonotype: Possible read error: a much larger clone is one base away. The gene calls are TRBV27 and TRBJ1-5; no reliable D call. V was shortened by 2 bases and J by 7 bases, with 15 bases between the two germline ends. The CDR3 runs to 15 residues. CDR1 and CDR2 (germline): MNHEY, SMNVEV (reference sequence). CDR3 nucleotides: TGTGCCAGCAGTTTAGGGATAAGGACGGGGCAGCCCCAGCATTTT. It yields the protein CASSLGIRTGQPQHF.